This entry features one TCR beta chain sequence. This sample was taken from a study of blood T cell repertoires in COVID-19. V was pared by 7 bases and J by 5 bases, with 10 bases of the junction left unmatched. This CDR3 region has 15 residues. CDR1 is SGHTA and CDR2 is FQGNSA in the germline V gene. The repertoire was sequenced with immunoSEQ multiplex PCR; TCRdb's copy has only in-frame clones and lacks some. The sample contains 100,000 to 150,000 clones, about 76% of which appear only once. Sequenced: peripheral blood. The rearrangement joins TRBV7-2 to TRBJ2-1; 8 positions agree with TRBD2. The sequence was collected from a woman aged 60-70 years with active or convalescent COVID-19. For the CDR3, the DNA is TGTGCCAGCACCACGCTGGCGGGAGGAAACAATGAGCAGTTCTTC. Its translation is CASTTLAGGNNEQFF.